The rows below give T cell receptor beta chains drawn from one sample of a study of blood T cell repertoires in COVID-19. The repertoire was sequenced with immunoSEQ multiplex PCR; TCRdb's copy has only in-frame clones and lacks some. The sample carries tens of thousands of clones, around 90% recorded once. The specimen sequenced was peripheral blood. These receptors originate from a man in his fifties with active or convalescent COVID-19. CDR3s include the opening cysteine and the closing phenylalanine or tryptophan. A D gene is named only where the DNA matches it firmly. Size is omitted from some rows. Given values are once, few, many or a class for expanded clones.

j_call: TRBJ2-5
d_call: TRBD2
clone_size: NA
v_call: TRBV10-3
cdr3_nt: TGTGCCATCAACCGGGGGGGCTCGGAAGAGACCCAGTACTTC
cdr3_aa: CAINRGGSEETQYF

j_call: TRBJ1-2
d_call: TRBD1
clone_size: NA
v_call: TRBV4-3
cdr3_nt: TGCGCCAGCAGCCAGCGAGGACAGGGGGCCATAGTGGAGGGCTACACCTTC
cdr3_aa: CASSQRGQGAIVEGYTF

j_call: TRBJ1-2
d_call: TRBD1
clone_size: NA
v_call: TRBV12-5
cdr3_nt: TGTGCTAGTTCACCGGGACAGAACTATGGCTACACCTTC
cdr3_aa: CASSPGQNYGYTF

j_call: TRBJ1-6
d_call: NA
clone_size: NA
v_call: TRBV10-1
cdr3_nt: TGCGCCAGCAGTGAGTCATGTGAGGGTACATATAATTCACCCCTCCACTTT
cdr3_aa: CASSESCEGTYNSPLHF

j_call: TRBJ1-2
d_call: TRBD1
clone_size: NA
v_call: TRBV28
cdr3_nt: TGTGCCAGCAGTACATCCGGGACAGGCTATGGCTACACCTTC
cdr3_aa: CASSTSGTGYGYTF

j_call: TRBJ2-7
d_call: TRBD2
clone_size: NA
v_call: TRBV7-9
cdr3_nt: TGTGCCAGCAGCTTAGGTGGCGGGAGGGTCGCCTACGAGCAGTACTTC
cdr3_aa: CASSLGGGRVAYEQYF

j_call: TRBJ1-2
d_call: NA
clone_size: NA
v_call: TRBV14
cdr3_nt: TGTGCCAGCAGCGGGATCGGGACTCGCTATGGCTACACCTTC
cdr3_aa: CASSGIGTRYGYTF

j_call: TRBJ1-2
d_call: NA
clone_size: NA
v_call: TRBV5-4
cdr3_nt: TGTGCCAGCAGCGGGGCCAGGGGAAACTATGGCTACACCTTC
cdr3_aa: CASSGARGNYGYTF

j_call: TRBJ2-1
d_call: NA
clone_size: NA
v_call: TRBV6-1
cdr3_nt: TGTGCCAGCAGTGAAGGGTACAGGGCTATCTCCTACAATGAGCAGTTCTTC
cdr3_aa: CASSEGYRAISYNEQFF

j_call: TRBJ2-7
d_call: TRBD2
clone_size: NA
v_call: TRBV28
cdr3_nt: TGTGCCAGCAGTTTAATGCTAGCGGGTTACGAGCAGTACTTC
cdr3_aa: CASSLMLAGYEQYF

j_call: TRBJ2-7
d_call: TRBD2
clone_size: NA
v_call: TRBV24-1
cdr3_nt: TGTGCCACCAGTGATGCAGCGGGGGGCTCCTACGAGCAGTACTTC
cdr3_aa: CATSDAAGGSYEQYF

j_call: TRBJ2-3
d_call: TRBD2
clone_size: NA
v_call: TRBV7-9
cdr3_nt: TGTGCCAGCAGCAGACACCAAGCGGGAGACACAGATACGCAGTATTTT
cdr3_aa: CASSRHQAGDTDTQYF

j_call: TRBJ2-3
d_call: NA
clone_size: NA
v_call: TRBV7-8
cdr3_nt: TGTGCCAGCAGCTTAGGAGTGGCGGGGTGGCGCACAGATACGCAGTATTTT
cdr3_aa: CASSLGVAGWRTDTQYF

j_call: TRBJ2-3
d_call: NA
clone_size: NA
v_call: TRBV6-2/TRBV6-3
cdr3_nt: TGTGCCAGCAGCAACCCGAGGCTAGCGCATTTCACAGATACGCAGTATTTT
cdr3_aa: CASSNPRLAHFTDTQYF

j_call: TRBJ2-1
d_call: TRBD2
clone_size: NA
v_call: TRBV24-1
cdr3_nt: TGTGCCACCAGTGATGCTAGCGGGAGGACTAATTACAATGAGCAGTTCTTC
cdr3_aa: CATSDASGRTNYNEQFF

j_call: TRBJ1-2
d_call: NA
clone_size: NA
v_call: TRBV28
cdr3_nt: TGTGCCAGCAGTTTCCCAGGGATTAACTATGGCTACACCTTC
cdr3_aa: CASSFPGINYGYTF

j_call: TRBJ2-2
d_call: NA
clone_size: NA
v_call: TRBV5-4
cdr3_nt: TGTGCCAGCAGGAAGGACTACTCGAACACCGGGGAGCTGTTTTTT
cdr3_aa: CASRKDYSNTGELFF

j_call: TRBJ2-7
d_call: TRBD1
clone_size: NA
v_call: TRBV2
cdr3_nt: TGTGCCAGCAGTGCGGGACAGGGACCTCGCGAGCAGTACTTC
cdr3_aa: CASSAGQGPREQYF

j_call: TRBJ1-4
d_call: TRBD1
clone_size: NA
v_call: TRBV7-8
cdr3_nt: TGTGCCAGCAGCTCGGCAGGGGGACTTACCAATGAAAAACTGTTTTTT
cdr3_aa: CASSSAGGLTNEKLFF

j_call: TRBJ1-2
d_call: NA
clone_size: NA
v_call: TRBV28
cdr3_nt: TGTGCCAGCAGTACAATCACAGGGAGCGGCTATGGCTACACCTTC
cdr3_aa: CASSTITGSGYGYTF

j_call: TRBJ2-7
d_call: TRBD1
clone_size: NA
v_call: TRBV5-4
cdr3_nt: TGTGCCAGCAGCTTAAGGGGGACAGGGTCCTACGAGCAGTACTTC
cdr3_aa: CASSLRGTGSYEQYF

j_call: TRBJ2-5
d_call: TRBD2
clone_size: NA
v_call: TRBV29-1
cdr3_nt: TGCAGCGTTGAAGGTCTCCGGGGGAGGGCCTTGGAGACCCAGTACTTC
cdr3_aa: CSVEGLRGRALETQYF

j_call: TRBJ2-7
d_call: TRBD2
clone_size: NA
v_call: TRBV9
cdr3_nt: TGTGCCAGCAGCCCTCTAGCGGGAGAGGGAGAGCAGTACTTC
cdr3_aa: CASSPLAGEGEQYF

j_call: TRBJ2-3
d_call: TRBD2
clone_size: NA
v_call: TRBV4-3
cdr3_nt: TGCGCCAGCAGCCAAACAAGAGCGGGAGGGCCCCGGAGGTCCCTCACAGATACGCAGTATTTT
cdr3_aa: CASSQTRAGGPRRSLTDTQYF

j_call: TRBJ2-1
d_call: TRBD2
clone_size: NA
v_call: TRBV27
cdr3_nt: TGTGCCAGCAGTTGGGGTTGGCTAGCGGGAGGAAAAACCTACAATGAGCAGTTCTTC
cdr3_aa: CASSWGWLAGGKTYNEQFF

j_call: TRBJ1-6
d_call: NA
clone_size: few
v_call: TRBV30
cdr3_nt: TGTGCCTGGAGTGTACGGGGGGGGTCACCCCTCCACTTT
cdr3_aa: CAWSVRGGSPLHF

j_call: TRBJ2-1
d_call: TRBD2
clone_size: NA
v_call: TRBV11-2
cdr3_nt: TGTGCCAGCAGCTTAGGGGTCGGCGGGAGTGTTTACAATGAGCAGTTCTTC
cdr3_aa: CASSLGVGGSVYNEQFF

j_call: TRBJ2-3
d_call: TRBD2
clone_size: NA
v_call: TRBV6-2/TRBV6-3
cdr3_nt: TGTGCCAGCAGTTACGAGGGACTAATGGGCCTGGCCAGGTCCACAGATACGCAGTATTTT
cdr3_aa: CASSYEGLMGLARSTDTQYF

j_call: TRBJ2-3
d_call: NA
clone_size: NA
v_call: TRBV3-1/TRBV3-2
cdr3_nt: TGTGCCAGCAGCCGACTAGTGTGGACAGATACGCAGTATTTT
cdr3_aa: CASSRLVWTDTQYF

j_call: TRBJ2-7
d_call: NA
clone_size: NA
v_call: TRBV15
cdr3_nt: TGTGCCACCAGCGGCGGGACAGTCAAATACGAGCAGTACTTC
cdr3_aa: CATSGGTVKYEQYF

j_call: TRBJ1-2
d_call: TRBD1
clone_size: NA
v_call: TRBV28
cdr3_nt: TGTGCCAGCAGATCCACAGGGGACTATGGCTACACCTTC
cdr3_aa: CASRSTGDYGYTF

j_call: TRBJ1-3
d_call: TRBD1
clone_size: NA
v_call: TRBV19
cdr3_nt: TGTGCCAGTAGTATTGGAAAGGGGGCCGCTGGAAACACCATATATTTT
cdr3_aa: CASSIGKGAAGNTIYF

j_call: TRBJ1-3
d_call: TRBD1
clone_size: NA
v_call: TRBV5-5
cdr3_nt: TGTGCCAGCAGCTTGGGCCCAGGGGGAAATGGGAACACCATATATTTT
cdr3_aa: CASSLGPGGNGNTIYF

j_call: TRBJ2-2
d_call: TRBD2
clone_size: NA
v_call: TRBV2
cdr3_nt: TGTGCCAGTGTGGGAGGGGTAACGAACACCGGGGAGCTGTTTTTT
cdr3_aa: CASVGGVTNTGELFF

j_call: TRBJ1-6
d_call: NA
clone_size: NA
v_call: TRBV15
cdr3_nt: TGTGCCACCAGCAGGGCTAATTCACCCCTCCACTTT
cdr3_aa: CATSRANSPLHF

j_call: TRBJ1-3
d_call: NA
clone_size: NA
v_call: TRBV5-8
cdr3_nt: TGTGCCAGCAGCTTTTGGCTGTCTGGAAACACCATATATTTT
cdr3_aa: CASSFWLSGNTIYF

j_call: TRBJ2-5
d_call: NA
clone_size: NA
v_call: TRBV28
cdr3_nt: TGTGCCAGCAGACCCCAAGCAAGGACCCAGTACTTC
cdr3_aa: CASRPQARTQYF

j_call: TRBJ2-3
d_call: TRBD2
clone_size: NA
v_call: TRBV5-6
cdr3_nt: TGTGCCAGCAGTAAGGCGGGAGGCACAGATACGCAGTATTTT
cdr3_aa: CASSKAGGTDTQYF

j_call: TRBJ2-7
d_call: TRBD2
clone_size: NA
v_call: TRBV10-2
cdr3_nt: TGCGCCAGCAGTGAGGAAAGGGCTAGCGGGAAACGCGAGCAGTACTTC
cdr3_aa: CASSEERASGKREQYF

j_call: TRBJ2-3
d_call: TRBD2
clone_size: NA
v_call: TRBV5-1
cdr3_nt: TGCGCCAGCAGCCCCGGGACTAGCCTCACAGATACGCAGTATTTT
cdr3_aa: CASSPGTSLTDTQYF

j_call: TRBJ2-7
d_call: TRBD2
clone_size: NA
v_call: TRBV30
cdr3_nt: TGTGCCTGGAGCCTAATGAAAAATCTAGCGGGAGGGCGCGAGCAGTACTTC
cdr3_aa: CAWSLMKNLAGGREQYF

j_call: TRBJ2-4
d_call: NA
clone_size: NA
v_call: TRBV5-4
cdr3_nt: TGTGCCAGCAGCACTGGACAAATTCAGTACTTC
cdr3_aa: CASSTGQIQYF

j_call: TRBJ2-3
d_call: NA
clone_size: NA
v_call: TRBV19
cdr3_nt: TGTGCCAGTAGTATTGGGCCCACCCGAAGGCTCACAGATACGCAGTATTTT
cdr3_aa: CASSIGPTRRLTDTQYF

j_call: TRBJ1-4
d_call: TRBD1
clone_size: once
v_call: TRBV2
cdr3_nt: TGTGCCAGCAGCGGACAGGGGGTCGGTGAAAAACTGTTTTTT
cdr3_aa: CASSGQGVGEKLFF

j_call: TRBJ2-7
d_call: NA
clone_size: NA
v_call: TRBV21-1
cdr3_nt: TGTGCCAGCAGCATCAAGACAGGGGGCTCCTACGAGCAGTACTTC
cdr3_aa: CASSIKTGGSYEQYF